The source of this T cell receptor beta chain is a study of radiotherapy plus CTLA-4 blockade in lung cancer. Study-wide results and limits: There was expansion of tumor-derived TCR clones in blood after radiotherapy plus ipilimumab.

From germline, CDR1 is MNHEY and CDR2 SVGAGI. Trimming pared 2 bases from V and 2 bases from J, leaving 8 bases between. There are 14 residues in the CDR3. Profiled with immunoSEQ multiplex PCR; TCRdb holds only in-frame clones, not every one. The sample has around 82,000 clones; 78% are singletons. Comment on this clone: The antigen is unknown.

This specimen was peripheral blood, taken from a patient treated with radiotherapy plus ipilimumab. The genes are TRBV6-5 and TRBJ2-3; TRBD2 is a possible D gene (6 bases). The origin of this receptor is a human donor with non-small cell lung cancer whose response to radiotherapy plus ipilimumab could not be evaluated. Some clones in this sample may be carry-over from other donors' samples. The CDR3 loop is CASSYGGVTDTQYF. The CDR3 DNA reads as TGTGCCAGCAGTTACGGCGGGGTCACAGATACGCAGTATTTT.